This TCR beta chain derives from a study of blood T cell repertoires in COVID-19 (dated by TCRdb to between 2020 and 2021). The study in broad terms: Collaborator samples came from the United States, Italy and Spain and covered acute and convalescent phases of COVID-19. Where available, HLA class I and class II types were obtained from metadata supplied by the sample provider rather than from assay-based typing. The samples were drawn from two sources: the first 160 participants of the ongoing ImmuneRACE study, and 1,000 to 1,500 subjects contributed by 6 global collaborators. Sample metadata almost always included a de-identified subject ID, COVID-19 status, age in years and sex. Subjects who had been exposed to COVID-19, were actively infected with it, or had recovered from it provided the deeply sampled blood TCRbeta repertoires that made up the dataset. The material from the prospective study consisted of cDNA or gDNA derived from T cells, B-cell-depleted T cells, or PBMCs. The repertoires were released in a freely available public database intended as a resource for research on the immune response to SARS-CoV-2.

In the case of this clone: Its antigen is currently not known. The record has no base qualities; no much larger clone is one base away.

V drops 6 bases and J drops 5 bases, leaving 20 bases in between. Spanning cysteine to phenylalanine, the CDR3 consists of 15 amino acids. The DNA shown is the 45-base CDR3, in frame from base 1. CDR1 MNHNY and CDR2 SVGAGI were looked up in the germline V gene (reference sequence). TCRbeta CDR3 regions were amplified from genomic DNA using the immunoSEQ Assay, a bias-controlled multiplex PCR. Per the original workflow: The number of nucleated cells in each sample was estimated from the amplification of reference gene primers within the assay. Sequence reads were collapsed and filtered to measure the absolute abundance of every unique TCRbeta CDR3 rearrangement. Productive Simpson clonality was computed per sample as the square root of Simpson's diversity index over productive rearrangements. TCRdb re-hosts the immuneACCESS table, in-frame sequences only. Its copies lack some clones; in the studies checked, an unresolved V gene accounts for under half of them, and the cause for the rest is not known. V, J and clone size derive from that table, while D and trimming were established from the DNA sequence. The sample contains tens of thousands of clones, 75% to 90% of them found a single time. In total, the top ten clones hold more than 15% of the sample.

Whole blood was collected in K2EDTA tubes by collaborating institutions according to the institutions' own protocols. For TCRbeta analysis, collaborator samples were shipped as frozen whole blood, as isolated PBMCs, or as DNA extracted from either sample type. What the authors observed across the whole study: The quantity of clinical and demographic metadata differed by source and by participant and was supplied without curation.

The chain is assembled from TRBV6-6 and TRBJ2-7; a tentative D call is TRBD2 (6 bases match). This sequence originates from a woman older than 75 with active or convalescent COVID-19. Input material: peripheral blood. Here is the DNA: TGTGCCAGCAGCCACGGAGCTGGCGGGGCCGACGAGCAGTACTTC. Its translation reads: CASSHGAGGADEQYF.